This T cell receptor (beta chain) came from a study of blood T cell repertoires in COVID-19. On the study more broadly: Sites in the United States, Italy and Spain provided acute and convalescent COVID-19 samples. Sample material is recorded as cDNA or gDNA derived from T cells, B-cell-depleted T cells, or PBMCs.

Recruits, aged roughly 18 to 100 years, lived in about two dozen US areas. This CDR3 region has 15 residues. In germline, CDR1 is MNHNY, CDR2 SVGAGI (reference sequence). V gave up 11 bases and J gave up 7 bases, with 26 bases separating them. This clone was seen only once. As originally analysed: Amplification of reference gene primers was used by the study to estimate nucleated cell counts. The method was immunoSEQ multiplex PCR; TCRdb's version includes in-frame clones alone and lacks a portion of them. V, J and clone size reflect that table, while D and trimming were determined from the DNA. The table shows roughly 420,000 clones, with more than 75% occurring only once.

The chain couples TRBV6-6 to TRBJ1-1, with D perhaps TRBD1 (5 bases). The specimen was PBMCs or T cells enriched from blood (not recorded which). The receptor was isolated from a young woman with acute COVID-19. This CDR3 reads CASMGGGQRPSEAFF. The CDR3, as DNA: TGTGCCTCCATGGGGGGTGGGCAGCGGCCGAGTGAAGCTTTCTTT.